Following are 27 T cell receptor beta chains from one sample sequenced in a study of CD8+CD57+ T cells in acquired aplastic anemia. CDR3 and TCR beta VDJ profiling relied on genomic DNA as the template. TCRdb re-derived calls from the reads in MiXCR, one entry per CDR3 protein. This repertoire shows approximately 260,000 distinct CDR3 sequences, roughly 82% found once; its top ten account for 40% to 55%. CD8+CD57+ cell expansion had been shown by flow cytometry in patients chosen for sequencing. The material sequenced was sorted CD4+, CD8+, or CD8+CD57+ T cells (not recorded which) from PBMCs. The source is a human donor with aplastic anemia.

About this clonotype itself: One junction end disagrees with the germline gene, perhaps due to a read error. The chain employs TRBV7-8 and TRBJ2-3; D uncertain. Germline V gene sequence: CDR1 SGHVS, CDR2 FQNEAQ. The CDR3 sequence is 13 residues long. DNA of the CDR3: TGTGCCAGCAGCTTAGCGGGCACAGATGCGACGCATTTT. Translating gives CASSLAGTDATHF.

The gene calls are TRBV24-1 and TRBJ1-1; the match to TRBD1 covers 9 bases. V lost 5 bases, J lost 7 bases, and 4 bases stayed unmatched. Looked up from germline, CDR1 is KGHDR and CDR2 is SFDVKD. The CDR3 contains 13 residues. CDR3 region: CATSAGDRDEAFF. In DNA, the CDR3 is TGTGCCACCAGTGCCGGGGACAGGGATGAAGCTTTCTTT.

Points on this clonotype: A junction end diverges from the germline sequence, so it may reflect a read error. This chain joins TRBV7-3 and TRBJ2-5, with TRBD2 identical over 7 bases. CDR1 SGHTA and CDR2 FQGTGA come from the germline V gene. This CDR3 contains 14 residues. The CDR3, as DNA: TGTGCCAGCAGCACATCGAGCGGGGAGCAGATTTTGGGCTTC. It encodes CASSTSSGEQILGF.

The chain couples TRBV2 to TRBJ2-7; D is perhaps TRBD1 (6 bases). This CDR3 is built from 12 residues. In germline, CDR1 is SNHLY, CDR2 FYNNEI. V was cut by 11 bases and J by 0 bases, with 11 bases left in between. The chain's CDR3 is CAAGQSSYEQYF. CDR3 bases: TGTGCCGCAGGACAGAGCTCCTACGAGCAGTACTTC.

CDR3 DNA sequence: TGTGCCAGCAGCTTAGCTGGGGGATGCTACAATGAGCAGTTCTTC. Translation: CASSLAGGCYNEQFF. The chain links TRBV11-1 to TRBJ2-1; possibly TRBD1 or TRBD2 for D (5 bases each). The germline CDR1 and CDR2 sequences are SGHAT and FQDESV (reference sequence). Trimming took off 0 bases at V and 3 bases at J, with 9 bases between the two ends. This CDR3 spans 15 amino acids.

The chain is built from TRBV20-1 and TRBJ1-5; 10 nucleotides line up with TRBD1. Unmatched junction bases numbered 2, after V lost 5 bases and J lost 4 bases. CDR1 and CDR2 from the germline V gene are DFQATT and SNEGSKA (reference sequence). There are 13 residues in the CDR3. Here the CDR3 DNA reads TGCAGTGCTTGGACAGGGGGAAATCAGCCCCAGCATTTT. It is translated as CSAWTGGNQPQHF.

This clonotype was seen only a few times. At one end the junction does not follow the germline gene, possibly because of a read error. The CDR3: CASSTGLAHEQYF. CDR3 coding DNA: TGTGCCAGTAGCACGGGACTAGCTCACGAGCAATACTTC. This sequence joins TRBV19 and TRBJ2-7, with TRBD2 identical over 9 bases. This CDR3 comprises 13 residues. Germline-derived CDR1 and CDR2 are LNHDA and SQIVND (reference sequence). The full variable domain, completed using reference TRBV19 and TRBJ2-7, is DGGITQSPKYLFRKEGQNVTLSCEQNLNHDAMYWYRQDPGQGLRLIYYSQIVNDFQKGDIAEGYSVSREKKESFPLTVTSAQKNPTAFYLCASSTGLAHEQYFGPGTRLTVT.

The chain links TRBV24-1 to TRBJ2-5, with D tentatively TRBD1 (5 bases). V lost 11 bases, J lost 3 bases, and 15 bases lay in between. The CDR3 runs 13 residues. CDR1 KGHDR and CDR2 SFDVKD come from the germline V gene. The CDR3 coding sequence is TGTGCCATAGGGGAAGGGGATAAAGAGACCCAGTACTTC. Its protein product is CAIGEGDKETQYF.

CDR3 residues: CASSGEVRANTEAFF. CDR3 DNA sequence: TGTGCCAGCAGCGGGGAGGTGAGAGCGAACACTGAAGCTTTCTTT. J is TRBJ1-1 and V is TRBV2; no reliable D call. The V gene's germline CDR1 is SNHLY and CDR2 FYNNEI. The CDR3 is made up of 15 amino acids. V lost 6 bases to trimming and J lost 1 base, with 15 bases between them.

V usage is TRBV7-9 and J usage is TRBJ1-1; a possible D gene is TRBD1 (6 bases). Germline CDR1 reads SEHNR; CDR2 reads FQNEAQ (reference sequence). Trimming removed 1 base at V and 14 bases at J, with 23 bases between. This CDR3 region has 15 residues. CDR3 DNA sequence: TGTGCCAGCAGCTTAGAACCCGGGGGGCTGTCTTTTGCATTCTTT. It codes for CASSLEPGGLSFAFF.

At least ten counts were recorded for this clonotype. The chain employs TRBV6-6 and TRBJ2-7; D remains ambiguous. The CDR3 totals 14 residues. CDR1 MNHNY and CDR2 SVGAGI come from the germline V gene (reference sequence). Trimming pared 2 bases from V and 1 base from J, leaving 9 bases between. The CDR3 DNA sequence: TGTGCCAGCAGTTACAGCCTTAATTCCTACGAGCAGTACGTC. As protein: CASSYSLNSYEQYV.

The CDR3 loop is CASSLRPADSNQPQHF. The DNA for the CDR3 is TGTGCCAGCAGCTTACGGCCAGCCGATAGCAATCAGCCCCAGCATTTT. The chain couples TRBV7-6 to TRBJ1-5; D remains unclear. Deletions cut 2 bases from V and 0 bases from J, with 11 bases between. The germline CDR1 and CDR2 sequences are SGHVS and FNYEAQ. This CDR3 region has 16 residues.

The chain combines TRBV20-1 with TRBJ2-5, with D unclear. The CDR3 loop spans 14 amino acids. Germline CDR1 and CDR2: DFQATT and SNEGSKA (reference sequence). The V gene lost 4 bases and the J gene lost 6 bases, with 18 bases spanning the gap. The CDR3 nucleotides read TGCAGTGCTATCGGCGGCAGTAGCATGAAGACCCAGTACTTC. Translated: CSAIGGSSMKTQYF.

Of note for this clonotype: The conserved closing phenylalanine or tryptophan is absent in this CDR3, likely reflecting a read error. The DNA is left out, because the CDR3 cannot be placed on it with certainty; the CDR3 is given as TCRdb lists it. The V gene is TRBV2, the J gene TRBJ2-6; whether TRBD1, the table's D call, matches the DNA was not checked. The CDR3 length equals 16 residues, ends included. The germline V gene has CDR1 SNHLY and CDR2 FYNNEI. The CDR3 is CASSVAGSYRAYVRTC.

The chain links TRBV5-4 to TRBJ2-3; D remains ambiguous. CDR3 size: 10 residues. With 1 base removed from V and 11 bases from J, the gap between germline ends came to 5 bases. From germline, CDR1 is SGHNT and CDR2 YYREEE (reference sequence). The CDR3 reads CASSLNKQYF. The CDR3 DNA follows: TGTGCCAGCAGCTTGAATAAGCAGTATTTT.

A word on this clonotype: The junction departs from the called germline gene at one end, perhaps through a read error. This rearrangement joins TRBV5-1 to TRBJ2-6, with D possibly being TRBD1 (6 bases). Germline values: CDR1 SGHRS, CDR2 YFSETQ. This CDR3 is built from 16 residues. The CDR3 DNA follows: TGTGCCAGCTCAAGACAGGCCAGCGCCGTGGCCAACGTCCTGACTTTC. It specifies CASSRQASAVANVLTF. Drawing the rest from reference TRBV5-1 and TRBJ2-6, the complete variable domain is KAGVTQTPRYLIKTRGQQVTLSCSPISGHRSVSWYQQTPGQGLQFLFEYFSETQRNKGNFPGRFSGRQFSNSRSEMNVSTLELGDSALYLCASSRQASAVANVLTFGAGSRLTVL.

The chain combines TRBV5-1 with TRBJ2-5; the match to TRBD2 covers 7 bases. Germline trimming cut 4 bases from V and 5 bases from J; bases unmatched to any gene: 17. Germline V lookup: CDR1 SGHRS, CDR2 YFSETQ. CDR3 length equals 17 residues. Written as DNA, the CDR3 is TGCGCCAGCAGCCTGGAGGGGACTACCGAGAGGGATGAGACCCAGTACTTC. It translates to CASSLEGTTERDETQYF.

Comments on this clonotype: The conserved final phenylalanine or tryptophan is absent from the CDR3, which likely points to a read error. It is unclear where the CDR3 begins or ends on the DNA, so no DNA is shown, and the CDR3 is as TCRdb lists it. This rearrangement joins TRBV2 to TRBJ2-1; the table's D call, TRBD1, was not checked against the DNA. The CDR3 spans 16 amino acids, including both terminal residues. Germline CDR1 reads SNHLY; CDR2 reads FYNNEI. The CDR3 here is CASGDGGTDTQDFGPV.

V gene TRBV9 combines with J gene TRBJ1-1; D is uncertain. Germline lookup yields CDR1 SGDLS and CDR2 YYNGEE. The V and J ends lost 3 bases and 12 bases respectively, with 24 bases between them. The CDR3 is 15 amino acids. The DNA of the CDR3 is TGTGCCAGCAGCGCTAGCTCTACAGAGACCCAGGACTCTTTCTTT. Protein sequence: CASSASSTETQDSFF. The complete variable domain, with remaining parts taken from reference TRBV9 and TRBJ1-1, reads DSGVTQTPKHLITATGQRVTLRCSPRSGDLSVYWYQQSLDQGLQFLIQYYNGEERAKGNILERFSAQQFPDLHSELNLSSLELGDSALYFCASSASSTETQDSFFGQGTRLTVV.

The V call is TRBV20-1, the J call TRBJ2-3; D possibly corresponds to TRBD1 (5 bases). This CDR3 region has 14 residues. Trimming stripped 3 bases from V and 3 bases from J, with 13 bases between. Germline CDR1 reads DFQATT; CDR2 reads SNEGSKA (reference sequence). CDR3 sequence (DNA): TGCAGTGCTAGCCACGGACACGCGACAGATACGCAGTATTTT. Amino acids: CSASHGHATDTQYF.

The chain has TRBV7-7 and TRBJ2-3, with a tentative D call TRBD1 (6 bases). The DNA end lines up better with TRBJ1-6; the J call may be wrong. The CDR3 loop spans 14 amino acids. Germline V gene sequence: CDR1 SSHAT, CDR2 FNYEAQ (reference sequence). The CDR3 here is CASSLDRLLAPLHF. The CDR3 DNA reads TGTGCCAGCAGCTTGGACAGATTACTTGCTCCCCTCCACTTT.

As regards this clonotype: Relative to the germline gene, one junction end is altered; a read error may explain this. The genes are TRBV7-8 and TRBJ2-3, with D tentatively TRBD1 (6 bases). Germline V lookup: CDR1 SGHVS, CDR2 FQNEAQ. The CDR3 is 14 residues long. The CDR3: CASSPSPGPGATHF. CDR3 nucleotides: TGTGCCAGCAGCCCAAGTCCCGGGCCAGGGGCGACTCATTTT.

Remarks on this clonotype: The junction does not match germline at one end; this may be a read error. The chain employs TRBV7-2 and TRBJ2-3; D is unclear. The CDR3 length is 13 residues. The germline gives CDR1 SGHTA, CDR2 FQGNSA. The CDR3 region has the DNA TGTGCCAGCGGCTTTCGGCCAACAGATACGCAGTATTTT. Amino acid sequence: CASGFRPTDTQYF.

The chain uses TRBV3-1 and TRBJ1-2; no firm D call. The V end was cut by 4 bases, the J end by 3 bases, with 3 bases between. Germline CDR1 is LGHDT and CDR2 is YNNKEL (reference sequence). The length of the CDR3 is 11 residues. DNA of the CDR3: TGTGCCAGCAGCCCGTACTATGGCTACACCTTC. It yields the protein CASSPYYGYTF.

Note on this clonotype: The junction shows a germline mismatch at one end, possibly a read error. The chain combines TRBV2 with TRBJ2-1, with D perhaps given as TRBD1 or TRBD2 (6 bases each). The germline gives CDR1 SNHLY, CDR2 FYNNEI. This CDR3 comprises 16 residues. The CDR3 region is CASRHGGGNGQYLQPF. Written as DNA, the CDR3 is TGTGCCAGCAGGCACGGGGGCGGAAACGGTCAGTATTTGCAGCCCTTC.

The V and J genes are TRBV5-4 and TRBJ2-5; D unclear. Germline V gene data show CDR1 as SGHNT and CDR2 as YYREEE (reference sequence). This CDR3 contains 12 residues. The germline V and J ends were trimmed by 3 bases and 4 bases, with 7 bases remaining between them. The DNA of the CDR3 is TGTGCCAGCAGCTCTACTACAGAGACCCAGTACTTC. It yields the protein CASSSTTETQYF.

The CDR3 bases are TGTGCCAGCAGTGACGGGGGGGCGAACCTGGCCGAGCAGTACGTC. Its protein product is CASSDGGANLAEQYV. The chain couples TRBV6-1 to TRBJ2-7; 8 bases fit TRBD2. Germline loops: CDR1 MNHNS, CDR2 SASEGT. Trimming cost V 3 bases and J 6 bases; bases outside gene matches: 10. The CDR3 is 15 residues long.